Included here is one T cell receptor (beta chain) sequence, with context. What this receptor recognizes is not known. Per-base qualities were not stored, and no clone one base away is much larger. This entry comes from a study of blood T cell repertoires in COVID-19 (dated by TCRdb to about 2020). About the full investigation: Samples covering the acute and convalescent phases of COVID-19 were provided by collaborators in the United States, Italy and Spain. The sample metadata nearly always contained a de-identified subject ID, COVID-19 status, age in years and sex. The repertoires were made available in a free public database intended to serve as a resource for research on the immune response to SARS-CoV-2. The prospective study material was composed of cDNA or gDNA derived from T cells, B-cell-depleted T cells, or PBMCs. HLA class I and class II types, where available, came from metadata supplied by the sample provider rather than from assay-based typing. Deeply sampled blood TCRbeta repertoires from subjects exposed to, actively infected with, or recovered from COVID-19 were included in the dataset. Samples came from the ongoing ImmuneRACE study (first 160 participants) plus 1,254 subjects from 6 global collaborators. The investigation overall reported the following: The amount of clinical and demographic metadata varied by source and participant and was provided uncurated.

The CDR3 contains 15 residues, cysteine and phenylalanine counted. The sequence is cut down to CDR3 DNA, 45 bases in frame from base 1. CDR1 SGHVS and CDR2 FNYEAQ are derived from the germline V gene. The trim is 3 bases for V and 2 bases for J, with a gap of 11 bases between the germline ends. In Seattle, one collaborating source enrolled patients while the infection was active and tracked those patients longitudinally over the course of disease. The collaborating institutions used their own protocols to collect whole blood in K2EDTA tubes. For TCRbeta analysis, collaborators shipped samples as frozen whole blood, isolated PBMCs, or DNA extracted from either of those sample types. TCRbeta CDR3 regions were amplified from genomic DNA using the immunoSEQ Assay, a bias-controlled multiplex PCR. The original pipeline was this. Within the assay, amplification of reference gene primers was used to estimate how many nucleated cells each sample contained. To quantify the absolute abundance of each unique TCRbeta CDR3 rearrangement, sequence reads were collapsed and filtered. Productive Simpson clonality was computed per sample as the square root of Simpson's diversity index over productive rearrangements. Drawn from immuneACCESS, this table holds only the in-frame rearrangements with V and J called that TCRdb kept. Clones are partly lost; checked studies trace under half to an unresolved V gene and leave the rest unexplained. The DNA gave D and trimming, while V, J and clone size come from that table. Present in this sample are over 250,000 clones, less than 85% of which were seen just once. Over 1.3% of the sample rests with the top ten.

The sample comprised peripheral blood. The TCR comes from a human donor with COVID-19, enrolled during active disease. The donor label of this sample is uncertain. The rearrangement combines TRBV7-6 with TRBJ1-5; TRBD1 might be the D gene, on 5 matching bases. CDR3 sequence: CASSFGGAGNQPQHF. The DNA is TGTGCCAGCAGCTTTGGAGGGGCAGGCAATCAGCCCCAGCATTTT. The entire variable domain, with the stretches around the CDR3 drawn from the reference TRBV7-6 and TRBJ1-5 proteins, is GAGVSQSPRYKVTKRGQDVALRCDPISGHVSLYWYRQALGQGPEFLTYFNYEAQQDKSGLPNDRFSAERPEGSISTLTIQRTEQRDSAMYRCASSFGGAGNQPQHFGDGTRLSIL.